The 25 T cell receptor beta chains below come from one sample, sequenced in a study of T-cell reconstitution after alpha-beta-depleted transplantation in children. TCRbeta library construction was performed incorporating unique molecular identifiers. Each CDR3 protein gets one entry after TCRdb re-called the PCR reads with MiXCR. The sample lists about 980,000 distinct CDR3 sequences, about 29% seen once, with around 30% in the top ten. The sample here was PBMCs, mostly from graft donor cells, taken 360 days after TCRalphabeta/CD19-depleted stem cell transplant. These receptors were obtained from a boy under two years old who had a stem cell transplant for SCID, so the T cells may come from the graft donor.

This clonotype has a handful of counts. J is TRBJ1-5 and V is TRBV28; D remains unclear. The CDR3 is 15 residues long. Germline lookup yields CDR1 MDHEN and CDR2 SYDVKM. V lost 7 bases to trimming and J lost 4 bases, with 17 bases between them. The CDR3 region has the DNA TGTGCCAGCACGACCCGTCGCACGGGGAATCAGCCCCAGCATTTT. Translated: CASTTRRTGNQPQHF.

The rearrangement links TRBV12-3 or TRBV12-4 to TRBJ2-1; 16 bases match TRBD2. The J segment lost 0 bases and the V segment lost 2 bases, leaving 7 bases of the junction unmatched. This CDR3 is 20 amino acids long. The CDR3 DNA sequence: TGTGCCAGCAGTTTAAGGGCGGGACTAGCGGGGGGGAGCTCCTACAATGAGCAGTTCTTC. Its protein product is CASSLRAGLAGGSSYNEQFF.

V usage is TRBV7-9 and J usage is TRBJ2-2, with 7 bases aligning to TRBD1. This CDR3 is 15 amino acids long. The V and J ends lost 3 bases and 3 bases, in that order; junction bases with no gene match: 4. Germline CDR1 is SEHNR and CDR2 is FQNEAQ (reference sequence). The CDR3, as DNA: TGTGCCAGCAGCTTCGGGACAGTCGACACCGGGGAGCTGTTTTTT. Translating gives CASSFGTVDTGELFF.

This clonotype has more than one count but fewer than ten. The J gene is TRBJ2-3, the V gene TRBV20-1; D is unresolved. The CDR3 runs to 14 residues. V was pared by 3 bases and J by 0 bases, with 10 bases between. Germline CDR1 and CDR2: DFQATT and SNEGSKA (reference sequence). The CDR3: CSARDVQSTDTQYF. The DNA of the CDR3 is TGCAGTGCTAGGGACGTCCAGAGCACAGATACGCAGTATTTT.

The chain employs TRBV6-1 and TRBJ1-2; 8 positions agree with TRBD1. The CDR3 is 14 residues long. Germline CDR1 MNHNS, CDR2 SASEGT. V shed 5 bases and J 4 bases; nucleotides not matched to a gene: 6. The DNA of the CDR3 is TGTGCCAGCAGTCCCACCGGACAGGGCTATGGCTACACCTTC. Translating gives CASSPTGQGYGYTF.

This clonotype was recorded a few times. This rearrangement joins TRBV15 to TRBJ2-1; TRBD2 agrees at 7 bases. Trimming removed 3 bases from V and 2 bases from J; junction bases left unmatched: 7. CDR1 and CDR2 (germline): LNHNV, YYDKDF (reference sequence). This CDR3 has 16 residues. CDR3 DNA sequence: TGTGCCACCAGCAGGTCCTTTGGGGGGGCCTACAATGAGCAGTTCTTC. Translation: CATSRSFGGAYNEQFF.

CDR3 loop: CASMRQGGLEQYF. DNA for the CDR3: TGTGCCAGCATGCGACAGGGGGGGCTCGAGCAGTACTTC. The chain couples TRBV12-3 or TRBV12-4 to TRBJ2-7; 9 bases align to TRBD1. The CDR3 is 13 residues long. J lost 6 bases, V lost 7 bases, and 7 bases had no gene match.

This clonotype has only a few counts. This chain uses TRBV5-1 with TRBJ1-1; D ambiguous. The V gene's germline CDR1 is SGHRS and CDR2 YFSETQ. The ends were cut back, 3 bases at V and 1 base at J, with 4 bases in the middle. The CDR3 covers 12 residues. The chain's CDR3 is CASSSENTEAFF. The CDR3 nucleotides read TGCGCCAGCAGCTCCGAGAACACTGAAGCTTTCTTT.

This clonotype was recorded a few times. The chain uses TRBV28 and TRBJ2-6; D unresolved. Germline V CDR1 and CDR2: MDHEN, SYDVKM. The CDR3 extends over 16 amino acids. The V and J ends lost 1 base and 1 base respectively, with 8 bases between them. This CDR3 reads CASSLSRASGANVLTF. CDR3 bases: TGTGCCAGCAGTTTATCCCGTGCGTCTGGGGCCAACGTCCTGACTTTC.

This clonotype occurred a few times. CDR3 sequence (DNA): TGCGCCAGCAGTACCAGCGGGGAGACCCAGTACTTC. This gives the protein CASSTSGETQYF. The chain joins TRBV5-1 to TRBJ2-5; a weak D match, TRBD2 (6 bases). V was shortened by 5 bases and J by 5 bases, with 10 bases between the two germline ends. The germline gives CDR1 SGHRS, CDR2 YFSETQ. The CDR3 runs 12 residues.

This clonotype was seen a handful of times. The rearrangement joins TRBV4-1 to TRBJ1-1; D perhaps matches TRBD1 (6 bases). Trimming shortened V by 4 bases and J by 4 bases, and 19 bases separated the two germline ends. This CDR3 is built from 16 residues. Germline V gene lookup returns CDR1 MGHRA and CDR2 YSYEKL. The CDR3 coding sequence is TGCGCCAGCAGCCCCAGGGTACAGGGCTTGGTCACTGAAGCTTTCTTT. Residues: CASSPRVQGLVTEAFF.

This clonotype has just a few counts. This chain joins TRBV20-1 and TRBJ2-5, with D perhaps TRBD2 (7 bases). Trimming removed 1 base at V and 3 bases at J, with 21 bases between. This CDR3 spans 17 amino acids. Germline CDR1 is DFQATT and CDR2 is SNEGSKA (reference sequence). The CDR3 here is CSARGGAPSGAKETQYF. For the CDR3, the DNA is TGCAGTGCTAGAGGGGGGGCCCCTAGCGGAGCGAAAGAGACCCAGTACTTC.

The gene calls are TRBV20-1 and TRBJ2-1, with D possibly being TRBD2 (6 bases). The CDR3 is 14 residues long. Per the germline V gene, CDR1 is DFQATT and CDR2 is SNEGSKA (reference sequence). Between the trimmed V and J ends, which lost 5 bases and 7 bases, there was a span of 18 bases. The CDR3 DNA reads TGCAGTGCTTTCGCCGGGGGAATACGGAATGAGCAGTTCTTC. This gives the protein CSAFAGGIRNEQFF.

The V call is TRBV2, the J call TRBJ2-7; 10 nucleotides align to TRBD1. The germline V gene encodes CDR1 SNHLY and CDR2 FYNNEI. The CDR3 contains 14 residues. Trimming at V came to 3 bases and at J to 6 bases, leaving 5 bases not matched to a gene. In DNA form, the CDR3 reads TGTGCCAGCAGTGATTTGGACAGGGGGGGCGAGCAGTACTTC. Translation: CASSDLDRGGEQYF.

The gene calls are TRBV28 and TRBJ2-1; tentative D call: TRBD2 (6 bases). Germline assignment: CDR1 MDHEN and CDR2 SYDVKM. Trimming pared 6 bases from V and 0 bases from J, leaving 15 bases between. This CDR3 region has 16 residues. The CDR3 DNA reads as TGTGCCAGCAGACACATTCGGGGGAGCTCCTACAATGAGCAGTTCTTC. Protein product: CASRHIRGSSYNEQFF.

There are many counts of this clonotype. This sequence joins TRBV28 and TRBJ2-7; possibly TRBD1 for D (5 bases). This CDR3 region has 14 residues. V lost 5 bases and J lost 0, with 11 bases in between. Germline V gene data show CDR1 as MDHEN and CDR2 as SYDVKM. In nucleotides, the CDR3 is TGTGCCAGCAGTGGACATCTTCCCTCCTACGAGCAGTACTTC. Translating gives CASSGHLPSYEQYF.

This clonotype was seen just once. The V and J genes are TRBV6-1 and TRBJ1-1; D is unresolved. Germline V CDR1 and CDR2: MNHNS, SASEGT. V lost 1 base, J lost 0 bases, and 9 bases lay in between. CDR3 size: 15 residues. The CDR3 protein is CASSEDSQMNTEAFF. The CDR3 bases are TGTGCCAGCAGTGAAGATTCCCAGATGAACACTGAAGCTTTCTTT.

A few counts support this clonotype. V gene TRBV27 combines with J gene TRBJ1-5; possibly TRBD1 for D (5 bases). Trimming stripped 0 bases from V and 7 bases from J, with 13 bases between. This CDR3 spans 15 amino acids. Germline CDR1 and CDR2: MNHEY and SMNVEV (reference sequence). The CDR3 nucleotides read TGTGCCAGCAGTTTATCTAGTCAGGGCGGGCAGCCCCAGCATTTT. This gives the protein CASSLSSQGGQPQHF.

This clonotype turned up a few times. The V and J genes are TRBV18 and TRBJ2-7; 7 bases agree with TRBD2. The V and J ends lost 3 bases and 5 bases, in that order; junction bases with no gene match: 4. This CDR3 region has 13 residues. Germline V gene sequence: CDR1 KGHSH, CDR2 LQKENI. CDR3 sequence reads: CASSPVGGNEQYF. Here the CDR3 DNA reads TGTGCCAGCTCACCCGTGGGAGGGAACGAGCAGTACTTC.

This clonotype has a single count. V gene TRBV12-3 or TRBV12-4 combines with J gene TRBJ2-3; no reliable D call. Trimming took off 2 bases at V and 3 bases at J, with 12 bases between the two ends. This CDR3 contains 15 residues. The CDR3 spells CASSLSQHGTDTQYF. The CDR3, as DNA: TGTGCCAGCAGTTTATCCCAGCACGGTACAGATACGCAGTATTTT.

The V gene is TRBV13, the J gene TRBJ2-7; D is undetermined. The CDR3 runs 14 residues. Looked up from germline, CDR1 is PRHDT and CDR2 is FYEKMQ (reference sequence). V lost 2 bases and J 2 bases, leaving 10 bases between the germline ends. The DNA of the CDR3 is TGTGCCAGCAGCTTATATGGCATGACCTACGAGCAGTACTTC. Its protein product is CASSLYGMTYEQYF. Based on the CDR3 plus reference TRBV13 and TRBJ2-7, the full variable domain is AAGVIQSPRHLIKEKRETATLKCYPIPRHDTVYWYQQGPGQDPQFLISFYEKMQSDKGSIPDRFSAQQFSDYHSELNMSSLELGDSALYFCASSLYGMTYEQYFGPGTRLTVT.

This clonotype was detected only a few times. The V call is TRBV25-1, the J call TRBJ2-7; D may be TRBD1 (6 bases). The CDR3 is 15 residues long. Trimming stripped 1 base from V and 1 base from J, with 11 bases between. Germline CDR1 MGHDK, CDR2 SYGVNS. The CDR3 region has the DNA TGTGCCAGCAGTGAATGGGGGACAAAATCCTACGAGCAGTACTTC. The encoded protein is CASSEWGTKSYEQYF.

The chain is built from TRBV20-1 and TRBJ1-3; D is ambiguous. V lost 0 bases to trimming and J lost 3 bases, with 6 bases between them. Germline loops: CDR1 DFQATT, CDR2 SNEGSKA (reference sequence). The CDR3 spans 13 residues. The CDR3 nucleotides read TGCAGTGCTAGAGATTTTAGTGGAAACACCATATATTTT. Residues: CSARDFSGNTIYF.

This clonotype has just a few counts. J is TRBJ1-5 and V is TRBV18, with D possibly being TRBD1 (5 bases). The CDR3 runs 13 residues. The ends were cut back, 6 bases at V and 5 bases at J, with 11 bases in the middle. Per the germline V gene, CDR1 is KGHSH and CDR2 is LQKENI. The CDR3 here is CASSPGWDQPQHF. Written as DNA, the CDR3 is TGTGCCAGCTCGCCAGGGTGGGATCAGCCCCAGCATTTT.

This clonotype appeared a few times. This chain joins TRBV28 and TRBJ2-7; D uncertain. The CDR3 loop spans 13 amino acids. With 10 bases removed from V and 2 bases from J, the gap between germline ends came to 15 bases. Per the germline V gene, CDR1 is MDHEN and CDR2 is SYDVKM. The DNA of the CDR3 is TGTGCCACCAGAGGCGGACCGACCTACGAGCAGTACTTC. Translation gives CATRGGPTYEQYF.